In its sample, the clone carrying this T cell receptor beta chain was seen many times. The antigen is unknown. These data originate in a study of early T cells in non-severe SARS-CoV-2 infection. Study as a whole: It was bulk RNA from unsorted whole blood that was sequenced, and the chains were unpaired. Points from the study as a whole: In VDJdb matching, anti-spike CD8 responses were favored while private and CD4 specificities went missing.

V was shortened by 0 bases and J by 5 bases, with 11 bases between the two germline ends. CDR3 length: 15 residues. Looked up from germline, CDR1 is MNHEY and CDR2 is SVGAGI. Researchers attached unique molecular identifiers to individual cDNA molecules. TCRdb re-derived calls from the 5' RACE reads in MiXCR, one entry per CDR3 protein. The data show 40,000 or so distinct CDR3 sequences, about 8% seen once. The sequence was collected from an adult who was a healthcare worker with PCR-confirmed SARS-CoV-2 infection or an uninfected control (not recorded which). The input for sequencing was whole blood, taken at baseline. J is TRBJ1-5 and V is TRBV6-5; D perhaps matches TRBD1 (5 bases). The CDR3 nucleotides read TGTGCCAGCAGTTACTCCGGAGGGGTGGATCAGCCCCAGCATTTT. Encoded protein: CASSYSGGVDQPQHF.